This T cell receptor (beta chain) was sequenced in a study of early T cells in non-severe SARS-CoV-2 infection. Study-level background: Unsorted whole blood bulk RNA was sequenced, with unpaired chains.

This clonotype has a handful of counts. The V gene end was trimmed by 1 base and the J gene end by 0 bases; junction bases not matched to a gene: 2. Germline CDR1 reads SGHAT; CDR2 reads FQNNGV. CDR3 size: 16 residues. TCRdb used MiXCR to reprocess the 5' RACE reads, holding one entry per CDR3 protein. The sample has about 52,000 distinct CDR3 sequences; under 8.5% are singletons. This clonotype was obtained from an adult who was a healthcare worker with PCR-confirmed SARS-CoV-2 infection or an uninfected control (not recorded which). V and J are TRBV11-2 and TRBJ1-4; 7 bases match TRBD1. The sample consisted of whole blood. In DNA form, the CDR3 reads TGTGCCAGCAGCTTAGGGGACAGTCCAACTAATGAAAAACTGTTTTTT. It encodes CASSLGDSPTNEKLFF.